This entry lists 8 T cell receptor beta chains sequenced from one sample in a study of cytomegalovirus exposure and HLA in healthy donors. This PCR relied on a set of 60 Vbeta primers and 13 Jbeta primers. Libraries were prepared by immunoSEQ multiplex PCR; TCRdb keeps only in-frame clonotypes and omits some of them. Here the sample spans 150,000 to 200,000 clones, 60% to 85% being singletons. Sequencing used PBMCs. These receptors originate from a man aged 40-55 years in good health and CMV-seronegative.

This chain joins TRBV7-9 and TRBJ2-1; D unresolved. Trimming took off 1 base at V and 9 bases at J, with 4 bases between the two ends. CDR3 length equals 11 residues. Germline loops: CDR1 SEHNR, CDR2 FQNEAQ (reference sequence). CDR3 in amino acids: CASSLGGEQFF. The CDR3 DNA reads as TGTGCCAGCAGCTTAGGCGGTGAGCAGTTCTTC.

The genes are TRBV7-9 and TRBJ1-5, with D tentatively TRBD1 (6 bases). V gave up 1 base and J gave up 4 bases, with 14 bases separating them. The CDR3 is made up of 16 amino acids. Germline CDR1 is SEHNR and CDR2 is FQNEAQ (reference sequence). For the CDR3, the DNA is TGTGCCAGCAGCTTAGACCTCGGGGGGCGAAATCAGCCCCAGCATTTT. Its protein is CASSLDLGGRNQPQHF.

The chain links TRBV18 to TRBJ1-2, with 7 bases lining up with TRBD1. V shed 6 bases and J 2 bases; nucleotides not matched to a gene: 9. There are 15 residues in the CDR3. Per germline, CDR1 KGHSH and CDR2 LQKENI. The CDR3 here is CASSQGTAQNYGYTF. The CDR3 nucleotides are TGTGCCAGCTCCCAAGGGACAGCCCAGAACTATGGCTACACCTTC.

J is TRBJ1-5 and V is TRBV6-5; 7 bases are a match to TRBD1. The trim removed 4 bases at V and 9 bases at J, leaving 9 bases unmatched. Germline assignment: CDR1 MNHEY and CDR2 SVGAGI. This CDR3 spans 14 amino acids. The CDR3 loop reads CASSSTGTDRPQHF. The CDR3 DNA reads TGTGCCAGCAGTTCCACCGGGACAGACCGGCCCCAGCATTTT.

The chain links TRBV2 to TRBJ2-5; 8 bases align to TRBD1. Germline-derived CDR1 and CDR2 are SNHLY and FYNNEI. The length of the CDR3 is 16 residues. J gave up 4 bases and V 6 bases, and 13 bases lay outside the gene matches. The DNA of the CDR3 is TGTGCCAGCAGCGACTATGAGACAGGGGTTGGAGAGACCCAGTACTTC. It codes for CASSDYETGVGETQYF.

The CDR3 bases are TGTGCCAGCAGCCTCACAGGGCTAGGCTACACCTTC. It yields the protein CASSLTGLGYTF. V gene TRBV7-9 combines with J gene TRBJ1-2, with a weak D call TRBD1 (6 bases). The CDR3 extends over 12 amino acids. Between the trimmed V and J ends, which lost 5 bases and 8 bases, there was a span of 12 bases. Germline values: CDR1 SEHNR, CDR2 FQNEAQ (reference sequence).

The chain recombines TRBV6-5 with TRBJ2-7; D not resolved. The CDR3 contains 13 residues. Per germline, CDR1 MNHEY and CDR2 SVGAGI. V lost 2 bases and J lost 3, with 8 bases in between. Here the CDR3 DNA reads TGTGCCAGCAGTTACGGCCCGAACTACGAGCAGTACTTC. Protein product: CASSYGPNYEQYF.

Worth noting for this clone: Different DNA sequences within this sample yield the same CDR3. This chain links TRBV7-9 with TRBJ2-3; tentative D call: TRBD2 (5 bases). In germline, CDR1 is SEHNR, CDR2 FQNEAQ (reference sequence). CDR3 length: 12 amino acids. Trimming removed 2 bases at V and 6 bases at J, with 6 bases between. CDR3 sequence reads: CASSLLADTQYF. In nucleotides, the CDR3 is TGTGCCAGCAGCTTACTAGCCGATACGCAGTATTTT.